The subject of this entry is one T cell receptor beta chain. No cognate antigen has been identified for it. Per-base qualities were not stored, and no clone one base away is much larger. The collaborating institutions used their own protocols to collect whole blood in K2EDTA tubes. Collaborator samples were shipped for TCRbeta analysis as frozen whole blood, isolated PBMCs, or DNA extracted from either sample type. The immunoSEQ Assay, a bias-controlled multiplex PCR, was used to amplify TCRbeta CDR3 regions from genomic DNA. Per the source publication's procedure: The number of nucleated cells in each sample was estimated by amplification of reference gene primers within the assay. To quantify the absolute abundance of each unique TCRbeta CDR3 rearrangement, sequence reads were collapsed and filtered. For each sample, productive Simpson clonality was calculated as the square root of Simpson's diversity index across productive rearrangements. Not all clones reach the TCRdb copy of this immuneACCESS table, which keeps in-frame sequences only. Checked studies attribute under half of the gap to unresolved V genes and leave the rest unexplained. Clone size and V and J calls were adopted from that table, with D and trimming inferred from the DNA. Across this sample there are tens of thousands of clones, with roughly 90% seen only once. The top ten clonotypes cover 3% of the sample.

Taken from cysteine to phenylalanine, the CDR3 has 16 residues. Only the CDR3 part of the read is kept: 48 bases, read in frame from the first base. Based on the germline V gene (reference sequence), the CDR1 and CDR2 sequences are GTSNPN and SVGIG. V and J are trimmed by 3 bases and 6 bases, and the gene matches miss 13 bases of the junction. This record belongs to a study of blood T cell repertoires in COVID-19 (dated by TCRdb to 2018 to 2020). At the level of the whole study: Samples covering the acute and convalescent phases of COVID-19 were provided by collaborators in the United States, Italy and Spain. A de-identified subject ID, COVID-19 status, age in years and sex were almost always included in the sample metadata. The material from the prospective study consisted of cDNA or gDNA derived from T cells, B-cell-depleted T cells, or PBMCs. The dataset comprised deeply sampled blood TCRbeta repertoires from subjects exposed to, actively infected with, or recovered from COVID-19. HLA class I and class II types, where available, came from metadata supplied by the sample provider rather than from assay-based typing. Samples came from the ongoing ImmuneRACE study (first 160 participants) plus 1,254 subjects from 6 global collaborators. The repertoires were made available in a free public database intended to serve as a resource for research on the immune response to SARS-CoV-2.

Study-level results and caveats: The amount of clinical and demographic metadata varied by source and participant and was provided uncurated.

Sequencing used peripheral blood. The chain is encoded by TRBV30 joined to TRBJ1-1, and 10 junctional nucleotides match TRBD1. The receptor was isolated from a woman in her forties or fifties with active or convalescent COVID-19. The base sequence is TGTGCCTGGAGCCCGGGACAGGGGCCTTTAAACCCTGAAGCTTTCTTT. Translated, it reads CAWSPGQGPLNPEAFF.